The 21 T cell receptor beta chains given below trace back to one sample, sequenced in a study of T-cell memory formation after mild COVID-19. TCRdb fed the 5' RACE reads into MiXCR, producing one record per CDR3 protein. The profile covers about 240,000 distinct CDR3 sequences, with around a tenth appearing a single time and roughly a fifth taken by the ten largest. Sequenced sample: PBMCs or a T cell subset sorted from them (not recorded which). These receptors came from a man aged 18-30 years who had mild COVID-19 (a few samples of this study predate the infection). Cell type and time point are not known.

The rearrangement joins TRBV9 to TRBJ2-1, with D hard to call. CDR1 is SGDLS and CDR2 is YYNGEE in the germline V gene. V was shortened by 0 bases and J by 4 bases, with 11 bases between the two germline ends. The CDR3 runs to 15 residues. CDR3 DNA: TGTGCCAGCAGCGTAGTCCCCTCTCCGTACAATGAGCAGTTCTTC. It codes for CASSVVPSPYNEQFF.

Ten or more counts support this clonotype. CDR3 DNA: TGTGCCAGCAGTGACTCTAGCGGGGGGCCAGATACGCAGTATTTT. Translated: CASSDSSGGPDTQYF. The J gene is TRBJ2-3, the V gene TRBV6-4, with 10 bases lining up with TRBD2. Germline CDR1 is MRHNA and CDR2 is SNTAGT. With V trimmed by 0 bases and J by 4 bases, 1 base remained unmatched. This CDR3 is 15 amino acids long.

The J gene is TRBJ2-7, the V gene TRBV29-1; no firm D call. With 4 bases removed from V and 0 bases from J, the gap between germline ends came to 10 bases. The CDR3 has 13 amino acids. The V gene's germline CDR1 is SQVTM and CDR2 ANQGSEA. CDR3 nucleotide sequence: TGCAGCGTTGCCGTGGGAAACTCCTACGAGCAGTACGTC. As protein: CSVAVGNSYEQYV.

V and J are TRBV29-1 and TRBJ2-5; D is undetermined. Germline assignment: CDR1 SQVTM and CDR2 ANQGSEA. The CDR3 is 15 residues long. Trimming removed 5 bases from V and 0 bases from J, with 16 bases in between. CDR3 region: CSVSPFGTYQETQYF. In DNA, the CDR3 is TGCAGCGTTTCCCCTTTTGGAACGTACCAAGAGACCCAGTACTTC. Complete variable domain (other parts from reference TRBV29-1 and TRBJ2-5): SAVISQKPSRDICQRGTSLTIQCQVDSQVTMMFWYRQQPGQSLTLIATANQGSEATYESGFVIDKFPISRPNLTFSTLTVSNMSPEDSSIYLCSVSPFGTYQETQYFGPGTRLLVL.

This clonotype was seen at least ten times. The chain links TRBV10-1 to TRBJ1-5; no clear D. CDR3 size: 15 residues. Deletions cut 3 bases from V and 7 bases from J, with 16 bases between. Germline V gene sequence: CDR1 WNHNN, CDR2 SYGVQD (reference sequence). CDR3 DNA sequence: TGCGCCAGCAGTGAAAGGCTCCTCTTTGGACAGCCCCAGCATTTT. Protein sequence: CASSERLLFGQPQHF.

This clonotype was seen a handful of times. V and J are TRBV7-9 and TRBJ1-2; the D is unclear. This CDR3 has 15 residues. V was pared by 2 bases and J by 4 bases, with 14 bases between. Germline-derived CDR1 and CDR2 are SEHNR and FQNEAQ (reference sequence). CDR3 amino acids: CASSLLRAGPYGYTF. The CDR3 DNA reads TGTGCCAGCAGCTTACTACGGGCTGGCCCCTATGGCTACACCTTC.

This clonotype has a handful of counts. The chain links TRBV3-1 to TRBJ1-1; D not certain. The CDR3 covers 16 residues. V lost 4 bases and J 4 bases, leaving 19 bases between the germline ends. CDR1 is LGHDT and CDR2 is YNNKEL in the germline V gene (reference sequence). The CDR3 loop is CASSPQRLGSRTEAFF. In DNA, the CDR3 is TGTGCCAGCAGCCCCCAGAGATTGGGGTCGCGCACTGAAGCTTTCTTT.

The chain employs TRBV2 and TRBJ2-5; D may be TRBD2 (5 bases). This CDR3 contains 15 residues. Germline-derived CDR1 and CDR2 are SNHLY and FYNNEI. With 4 bases removed from V and 3 bases from J, the gap between germline ends came to 15 bases. The CDR3 loop is CASSVGSGYEETQYF. CDR3 DNA sequence: TGTGCCAGCAGTGTAGGGTCGGGGTACGAAGAGACCCAGTACTTC.

The chain combines TRBV7-2 with TRBJ1-1; D remains unclear. Trimming removed 5 bases from V and 0 bases from J, with 10 bases in between. The germline gives CDR1 SGHTA, CDR2 FQGNSA. This CDR3 has 14 residues. CDR3 in DNA: TGTGCCAGCAGCCCGGCGAGGTTGAACACTGAAGCTTTCTTT. Encoded protein: CASSPARLNTEAFF.

The chain uses TRBV5-1 and TRBJ1-2, with D perhaps matching TRBD1 (6 bases). V gave up 1 base and J gave up 7 bases, with 17 bases separating them. The CDR3 covers 15 residues. CDR1 is SGHRS and CDR2 is YFSETQ in the germline V gene. The DNA of the CDR3 is TGCGCCAGCAGCTTGCTTTTGGGGGCCGGGGGTGGCTACACCTTC. It translates to CASSLLLGAGGGYTF.

The gene calls are TRBV7-2 and TRBJ2-5; 8 bases map to TRBD2. This CDR3 contains 15 residues. V was clipped by 5 bases and J by 4 bases; unmatched bases: 9. From germline, CDR1 is SGHTA and CDR2 FQGNSA. The CDR3 sequence is CASSPGLALGETQYF. The CDR3, as DNA: TGTGCCAGCAGCCCCGGACTAGCCCTCGGAGAGACCCAGTACTTC.

This clonotype was found a few times. This chain joins TRBV20-1 and TRBJ1-2; 10 bases match TRBD1. The CDR3 spans 15 residues. The ends lost 0 bases at V and 3 bases at J; junction bases unmatched: 4. CDR1 and CDR2 from the germline V gene are DFQATT and SNEGSKA (reference sequence). CDR3 residues: CSARDGDRGDYGYTF. CDR3 sequence (DNA): TGCAGTGCTAGAGATGGGGACAGGGGAGACTATGGCTACACCTTC.

The gene calls are TRBV6-5 and TRBJ1-2; D uncertain. This CDR3 region has 18 residues. V was trimmed by 0 bases and J by 4 bases, leaving 21 bases between them. From germline, CDR1 is MNHEY and CDR2 SVGAGI. CDR3 loop: CASSYSIPFRGEGYGYTF. CDR3 DNA sequence: TGTGCCAGCAGTTACTCGATCCCCTTTCGGGGAGAGGGCTATGGCTACACCTTC.

This clonotype came up a few times. CDR3 amino acids: CASSLGGGAGSPLHF. In DNA, the CDR3 is TGTGCCAGCAGCTTAGGCGGGGGCGCGGGTTCACCCCTCCACTTT. V is TRBV7-6 and J is TRBJ1-6, with D perhaps TRBD1 (6 bases). CDR1 and CDR2 (germline): SGHVS, FNYEAQ. V lost 1 base and J lost 9, with 13 bases in between. CDR3 length equals 15 residues.

The chain is built from TRBV3-1 and TRBJ2-6; possible D gene TRBD2, 5 bases. From germline, CDR1 is LGHDT and CDR2 YNNKEL (reference sequence). The V end was cut by 1 base, the J end by 0 bases, with 10 bases between. This CDR3 region has 17 residues. The CDR3 loop is CASSQVAGSSGANVLTF. In DNA form, the CDR3 reads TGTGCCAGCAGCCAAGTTGCGGGTAGCTCTGGGGCCAACGTCCTGACTTTC.

The chain is built from TRBV5-6 and TRBJ2-5; D perhaps matches TRBD2 (7 bases). V lost 6 bases to trimming and J lost 5 bases, with 20 bases between them. The CDR3 is 15 amino acids. Germline V lookup: CDR1 SGHDT, CDR2 YYEEEE. CDR3 region: CASTPPVGGRETQYF. The CDR3 coding sequence is TGTGCCAGCACTCCTCCCGTGGGGGGGCGGGAGACCCAGTACTTC.

A few counts support this clonotype. The J gene is TRBJ2-3, the V gene TRBV10-3; possible D gene TRBD2, 7 bases. CDR1 is ENHRY and CDR2 is SYGVKD in the germline V gene. This CDR3 comprises 15 residues. Trimming left V 4 bases short and J 4 bases short, with 15 bases between. The CDR3 sequence: CAISGGGASADTQYF. As DNA, the CDR3 is TGTGCCATCAGTGGGGGGGGCGCAAGCGCAGATACGCAGTATTTT.

This clonotype has a handful of counts. The chain uses TRBV11-1 and TRBJ2-3, with TRBD2 matching 9 bases. Germline-derived CDR1 and CDR2 are SGHAT and FQDESV (reference sequence). CDR3 length: 17 amino acids. V shed 2 bases and J 5 bases; nucleotides not matched to a gene: 11. CDR3 loop: CASSLSPAGGLGDTQYF. Written as DNA, the CDR3 is TGTGCCAGCAGCTTAAGTCCAGCGGGGGGTTTGGGAGATACGCAGTATTTT.

This clonotype was detected a few times. The V gene is TRBV20-1, the J gene TRBJ1-2; D remains unclear. The CDR3 has 11 amino acids. Germline V gives CDR1 DFQATT, CDR2 SNEGSKA (reference sequence). The CDR3 DNA sequence: TGCAGGGCCGCCAATAACTATGGCTACACCTTC. It codes for CRAANNYGYTF.

This clonotype came up a few times. The rearrangement joins TRBV11-3 to TRBJ2-2; no firm D call. The length of the CDR3 is 14 residues. The germline V gene encodes CDR1 SGHNT and CDR2 YENEEA. The V end lost 2 bases, the J end lost 4 bases, and 8 bases lay between the germline ends. The CDR3 DNA reads TGTGCCAGCAGCTTAAGTGAGGCCACCGGGGAGCTGTTTTTT. Protein product: CASSLSEATGELFF.

V is TRBV18 and J is TRBJ2-3; 9 bases fit TRBD1. This CDR3 has 15 amino acids. Germline trimming cut 3 bases from V and 3 bases from J; bases unmatched to any gene: 4. Per the germline V gene, CDR1 is KGHSH and CDR2 is LQKENI. In DNA form, the CDR3 reads TGTGCCAGCTCACCGGGACAGGGAGCGACAGATACGCAGTATTTT. Translation: CASSPGQGATDTQYF.